This TCR beta chain was documented in a study of shared clonotypes between healthy human individuals. General study findings and limits: What naive subsets generally showed was a larger estimated richness than memory subsets showed. Since donors were few, the genetic and exposure-history diversity represented was limited.

The authors loaded approximately 220 ng DNA, about 30,000 T cell genomes, into sorted-subset replicate PCRs. In the authors' methods: Junction-only immunoSEQ data arrived without quality scores, meaning filtering differed. The protocol was immunoSEQ multiplex PCR, while the TCRdb copy is restricted to in-frame clones and leaves out a portion. The V and J calls and clone size were taken over from that table, and D and trimming were inferred from the DNA. The sample lists millions of clones, 85% to 95% occurring once. This clone was counted a single time. Its antigen is unknown. There are 13 residues in the CDR3. V was cut by 1 base and J by 0 bases, with 7 bases left in between. CDR1 GTSNPN and CDR2 SVGIG come from the germline V gene (reference sequence). As defined, naive CD8 cells were CD45RO-negative and positively selected for CCR7, with terminally differentiated effector memory CD45RA+ cells excluded.

The TCR sequence derives from a man between 18 and 29 years old in good health. Some clones in this sample may be carry-over from other donors' samples. Sequenced input: naive CD8+ T cells from PBMCs. V usage is TRBV30 and J usage is TRBJ2-7; D not resolved. CDR3 region: CAWSGGNSYEQYF. DNA for the CDR3: TGTGCCTGGAGTGGAGGCAACTCCTACGAGCAGTACTTC.